The 17 T cell receptor beta chains reported below all come from one sample, sequenced in a study of T cells in Graves' hyperthyroidism and ophthalmopathy. There were TCR beta CDR3 regions amplified from RNA transcripts. First-round RT-PCR targeting the TCR CDR3 was performed with the HTBI primer set. From the multiplex PCR reads, TCRdb called clonotypes with MiXCR, one entry per CDR3 protein. In the table there are around 720,000 distinct CDR3 sequences, about 35% of which are singletons. Sequencing was done on a sample of blood. The receptors come from a woman aged 40 to 50 with Graves' hyperthyroidism.

This clonotype was detected only a few times. The chain is built from TRBV18 and TRBJ2-7; D is unresolved. V was clipped by 0 bases and J by 2 bases, with 8 bases between them. The CDR3 covers 14 residues. CDR1 is KGHSH, CDR2 LQKENI, per germline. The DNA of the CDR3 is TGTGCCAGCTCACCACCGGCAGGAGCCTACGAGCAGTACTTC. Protein: CASSPPAGAYEQYF.

This rearrangement joins TRBV19 to TRBJ1-3; TRBD1 agrees at 8 bases. The CDR3 covers 16 residues. The ends lost 5 bases at V and 2 bases at J; junction bases unmatched: 8. Looked up from germline, CDR1 is LNHDA and CDR2 is SQIVND (reference sequence). CDR3 DNA: TGTGCCAGTAGTGAATGGACAGGGCCGACTGGAAACACCATATATTTT. Encoded protein: CASSEWTGPTGNTIYF.

This clonotype has at least ten counts. This chain links TRBV20-1 with TRBJ1-5; tentatively, D is TRBD1 (5 bases). Germline V gives CDR1 DFQATT, CDR2 SNEGSKA (reference sequence). CDR3 length equals 13 residues. Trimming took off 1 base at V and 9 bases at J, with 13 bases between the two ends. CDR3 in DNA: TGCAGTGCTAGAGCGACAGCTTCTGGGCCCCAGCATTTT. Residues: CSARATASGPQHF.

Concerning this clonotype itself: This sequence may be a read error, since a much larger clone differs from it by one base. The chain uses TRBV10-2 and TRBJ2-2; D not certain. This CDR3 has 12 amino acids. Germline lookup yields CDR1 WSHSY and CDR2 SAAADI. The CDR3 sequence: CAGSERTGELFF. Written as DNA, the CDR3 is TGCGCCGGCAGTGAGAGGACCGGGGAGCTGTTTTTT.

This clonotype was seen more than once but under ten times. This sequence joins TRBV12-3 or TRBV12-4 and TRBJ2-5, with 12 positions matching TRBD2. The CDR3 length is 16 residues. The CDR3 DNA is TGTGCTAGTGGTTTTGGGACTAGCGGGCACCAAGAGACCCAGTACTTC. This translates into CASGFGTSGHQETQYF.

This clonotype was picked up many times. The chain uses TRBV24-1 and TRBJ1-5, with 9 bases that match TRBD1. With V trimmed by 3 bases and J by 5 bases, 4 bases remained unmatched. The CDR3 is 15 residues long. CDR1 and CDR2 (germline): KGHDR, SFDVKD. The CDR3 protein is CATSDPGQGDQPQHF. The DNA for the CDR3 is TGTGCCACCAGTGATCCGGGACAGGGCGATCAGCCCCAGCATTTT.

Remarks on this clonotype: A much larger clone differs from this one at a single base, so this may be a read error. Given the absence of the conserved phenylalanine or tryptophan at the CDR3 end, a read error is likely. The DNA is omitted, as the CDR3 cannot be located on it reliably, and the CDR3 follows TCRdb's listing. The gene calls are TRBV7-2 and TRBJ2-7; the table's D call of TRBD1 was not tested on the DNA. The CDR3 is 11 amino acids long, termini counted. From germline, CDR1 is SGHTA and CDR2 FQGNSA. CDR3 sequence: CASSLARDIIA.

The rearrangement uses TRBV7-9 and TRBJ1-5, with TRBD1 matching 7 bases. The CDR3 extends over 15 amino acids. V was pared by 5 bases and J by 7 bases, with 11 bases of the junction left unmatched. In germline, CDR1 is SEHNR, CDR2 FQNEAQ (reference sequence). CDR3 in DNA: TGTGCCAGCAGCCCGAGAGGGGGCAGGGACCAGCCCCAGCATTTT. Residues: CASSPRGGRDQPQHF.

In this sample, this clonotype turned up a few times. This chain uses TRBV6-5 with TRBJ1-2, with D possibly TRBD1 on 6 matching bases. With 0 bases removed from V and 2 bases from J, the gap between germline ends came to 13 bases. The CDR3 totals 16 residues. CDR1 is MNHEY and CDR2 is SVGAGI in the germline V gene. This CDR3 reads CASSYSGHAANYGYTF. The CDR3 DNA sequence: TGTGCCAGCAGTTACTCGGGACACGCGGCGAACTATGGCTACACCTTC.

At least ten counts were recorded for this clonotype. The chain is built from TRBV10-1 and TRBJ2-5, with D possibly TRBD2 on 5 matching bases. The germline V and J ends were trimmed by 3 bases and 5 bases, with 13 bases remaining between them. CDR3 length equals 14 residues. In germline, CDR1 is WNHNN, CDR2 SYGVQD (reference sequence). The CDR3 nucleotides read TGCGCCAGCAGTGATGGGAGTCTCGCGGAGACCCAGTACTTC. This sequence encodes CASSDGSLAETQYF.

The chain joins TRBV14 to TRBJ1-1; 9 bases map to TRBD1. J gave up 4 bases and V 2 bases, and 11 bases lay outside the gene matches. CDR3 length equals 17 residues. CDR1 and CDR2 (germline): SGHDN, FVKESK. CDR3 sequence (DNA): TGTGCCAGCAGCCAAAAAACCTTCAGGGACAGGGCCACTGAAGCTTTCTTT. This gives the protein CASSQKTFRDRATEAFF.

This clonotype has just a few counts. This chain joins TRBV12-3 or TRBV12-4 and TRBJ2-2, with a possible D match to TRBD2 (6 bases). This CDR3 has 15 amino acids. V was clipped by 8 bases and J by 0 bases, with 13 bases between them. CDR3 region: CASGWRDPNTGELFF. The DNA of the CDR3 is TGTGCCAGCGGGTGGAGGGACCCGAACACCGGGGAGCTGTTTTTT.

The chain joins TRBV28 to TRBJ2-7; 7 positions agree with TRBD1. The CDR3 extends over 16 amino acids. V was pared by 1 base and J by 4 bases, with 10 bases of the junction left unmatched. Per germline, CDR1 MDHEN and CDR2 SYDVKM. The CDR3 bases are TGTGCCAGCAGTTTATTCGTGACAGGGCAAACTTACGAGCAGTACTTC. Translating it yields CASSLFVTGQTYEQYF.

The V gene is TRBV11-1, the J gene TRBJ1-2; maybe TRBD1 (6 bases). Trimming took off 4 bases at V and 2 bases at J, with 14 bases between the two ends. The CDR3 is 15 amino acids. CDR1 and CDR2 (germline): SGHAT, FQDESV (reference sequence). CDR3 sequence (DNA): TGTGCCAGCAGCTCCAGGGGCCAGGTAAACTATGGCTACACCTTC. Its translation is CASSSRGQVNYGYTF.

This clonotype was detected ten times or more. The V gene is TRBV29-1, the J gene TRBJ2-2; TRBD2 aligns across 13 bases. The CDR3 length is 16 residues. In germline, CDR1 is SQVTM, CDR2 ANQGSEA. V gave up 4 bases and J gave up 1 base; unmatched junction bases: 3. The DNA of the CDR3 is TGCAGCGTTGGGTGGACTAGCGGGGGGAACACCGGGGAGCTGTTTTTT. Amino acid sequence: CSVGWTSGGNTGELFF.

This clonotype occurred many times. The CDR3 nucleotides read TGCGCCAGCACCCGAAGGGACCCCAGGAACACTGAAGCTTTCTTT. It encodes CASTRRDPRNTEAFF. The chain couples TRBV10-1 to TRBJ1-1; the D gene is possibly TRBD1 (5 bases). The V end was cut by 7 bases, the J end by 1 base, with 16 bases between. Germline V gene lookup returns CDR1 WNHNN and CDR2 SYGVQD (reference sequence). This CDR3 has 15 amino acids.

This clonotype came up many times. The rearrangement joins TRBV18 to TRBJ1-4, with unresolved D. The CDR3 has 11 residues. Per germline, CDR1 KGHSH and CDR2 LQKENI. V dropped 8 bases and J dropped 8 bases, with 9 bases sitting between them. The CDR3 reads CASSPGEKLFF. The CDR3 DNA sequence: TGTGCCAGCAGTCCTGGGGAAAAACTGTTTTTT.